Listed below are T cell receptor beta chains from one sample, sequenced in a study of blood T cell repertoires in COVID-19. Using immunoSEQ multiplex PCR, the repertoire was profiled, and TCRdb retains in-frame clones only, with some absent. The sample consists of 100,000 or so clones, about 81% of them appearing once. The sequenced material came from peripheral blood. These receptors originate from an elderly man with acute or convalescent COVID-19. Each CDR3 is given with its conserved first and last residue. A D gene is named only where the DNA matches it firmly. A row's size may be missing; if present it is once, few, many or a size class.

v_gene,d_gene,abundance,j_gene,CDR3nt,CDR3aa
TRBV19,TRBD1,-,TRBJ1-1,TGTGCCAGTAGTATATCCCAGGGGGGATTGGGCACTGAAGCTTTCTTT,CASSISQGGLGTEAFF
TRBV19,-,-,TRBJ1-4,TGTGCCAGTAGTAGGGCTGCTACAACTAATGAAAAACTGTTTTTT,CASSRAATTNEKLFF
TRBV18,-,-,TRBJ2-3,TGTGCCAGCTCTCCCCCGGACAGCGCCGCCACAGATACGCAGTATTTT,CASSPPDSAATDTQYF
TRBV2,-,once,TRBJ2-1,TGTGCCAGCAGTCCACAAGGGACTCTATCCTACAATGAGCAGTTCTTC,CASSPQGTLSYNEQFF
TRBV9,TRBD2,-,TRBJ2-1,TGTGCCAGCAGCGCGGTTAGCGGGAGGACCAATGAGCAGTTCTTC,CASSAVSGRTNEQFF
TRBV2,TRBD1,-,TRBJ2-3,TGTGCCAGCAAACAGGGGGCCGGAGATACGCAGTATTTT,CASKQGAGDTQYF
TRBV14,-,-,TRBJ2-7,TGTGCCAGCAGCCAACCAGTGCTCTACGAGCAGTACTTC,CASSQPVLYEQYF
TRBV18,TRBD1,-,TRBJ1-1,TGTGCCAGCTCACGCGGGACAGGGGGCGCCGGCACTGAAGCTTTCTTT,CASSRGTGGAGTEAFF
TRBV24-1,-,-,TRBJ2-3,TGTGCCACCAGTGATCCAAGGACAACCACAGATACGCAGTATTTT,CATSDPRTTTDTQYF
TRBV5-5,-,-,TRBJ2-5,TGTGCCAGCAGCTTGGCCGGGGGATTCGGTGAGACCCAGTACTTC,CASSLAGGFGETQYF
TRBV11-3,TRBD1,-,TRBJ2-5,TGTGCCAGCAGCTCGACAGGGGGTGAGACCCAGTACTTC,CASSSTGGETQYF
TRBV5-1,TRBD2,-,TRBJ2-7,TGCGCCAGCAGCGCACAGGGTAGCGGGAGCGGGTACGAGCAGTACTTC,CASSAQGSGSGYEQYF
TRBV7-2,-,-,TRBJ1-2,TGTGCCAGCAGCTTAACTCCTTGGGAGGGAACGAATGGCTACACCTTC,CASSLTPWEGTNGYTF
TRBV6-2/TRBV6-3,-,once,TRBJ1-5,TGTGCCAGCAGTTCCCGGACCTTTCAGGGTCAGCCCCAGCATTTT,CASSSRTFQGQPQHF
TRBV11-2,-,-,TRBJ1-2,TGTGCCAGCAGCCAACAGGGACTATATGGCTACACCTTC,CASSQQGLYGYTF
TRBV7-8,TRBD1,-,TRBJ1-5,TGTGCCAGCAGCTTAGAGACAGGGGGAGGGCAGCCCCAGCATTTT,CASSLETGGGQPQHF
TRBV19,TRBD2,-,TRBJ2-2,TGTGCCAGTAGCCGACTAGCCGACACCGGGGAGCTGTTTTTT,CASSRLADTGELFF
TRBV24-1,TRBD1,few,TRBJ2-2,TGTGCCACGGGACAGGGGTACACCGGGGAGCTGTTTTTT,CATGQGYTGELFF
TRBV11-2,TRBD2,once,TRBJ2-7,TGTGCCAGCAGCCCCGGGGGGAGGGTGGCCTACGAGCAGTACTTC,CASSPGGRVAYEQYF
TRBV27,-,-,TRBJ1-6,TGTGCCAGCAGTTTAGGAGGTGTTTTTTCACCCCTCCACTTT,CASSLGGVFSPLHF
TRBV3-1/TRBV3-2,-,-,TRBJ2-7,TGTGCCAGCAGCCAGTCAACCTACGAGCAGTACTTC,CASSQSTYEQYF
TRBV28,TRBD1,few,TRBJ1-6,TGTGCCAGCACACAGGGGAACAATAATTCACCCCTCCACTTT,CASTQGNNNSPLHF
TRBV4-3,-,once,TRBJ1-2,TGCGCCAGCAGCCAAGATGAGAACTATGGCTACACCTTC,CASSQDENYGYTF
TRBV27,TRBD1,-,TRBJ1-2,TGTGCCAGCAGGCCGAACAGGGGGCATGGCTACACCTTC,CASRPNRGHGYTF
TRBV14,-,-,TRBJ2-6,TGTGCCAGCAGCCAGAGAGGGCAATCGGCGGGGGCCAACGTCCTGACTTTC,CASSQRGQSAGANVLTF
TRBV3-1/TRBV3-2,-,-,TRBJ2-5,TGTGCCAGCAGTCGCAGCCCGGGTTTTCAGACCCAGTACTTC,CASSRSPGFQTQYF
TRBV18,-,many,TRBJ2-6,TGTGCCAGCTCAGGACAGCTGGGGGCCAACGTCCTGACTTTC,CASSGQLGANVLTF
TRBV7-8,TRBD1,few,TRBJ1-6,TGTGCCAGCAGCTTAGACAGGGGCCATAATTCACCCCTCCACTTT,CASSLDRGHNSPLHF
TRBV11-2,TRBD1,-,TRBJ2-7,TGTGCCAGCAGCTGGATGGACAGGGAGCCCTACGAGCAGTACTTC,CASSWMDREPYEQYF
TRBV7-2,TRBD2,once,TRBJ2-2,TGTGCCAGCACACCGGGGGGGTCGAACACCGGGGAGCTGTTTTTT,CASTPGGSNTGELFF
TRBV19,TRBD1,few,TRBJ1-1,TGTGGGACTCGGGACAGGGGTTTTCGGGACACTGAAGCTTTCTTT,CGTRDRGFRDTEAFF
TRBV29-1,-,once,TRBJ2-1,TGCAGCGTTGACAGGGGATGGTACAATGAGCAGTTCTTC,CSVDRGWYNEQFF
TRBV12-3/TRBV12-4,-,few,TRBJ2-3,TGTGCCAGCAGCAAACAGGGAACAGATACGCAGTATTTT,CASSKQGTDTQYF
TRBV5-1,-,-,TRBJ1-3,TGCGCCAGCAGCTTGGTCGGGGGGCTTACCGGAAACACCATATATTTT,CASSLVGGLTGNTIYF
TRBV6-2/TRBV6-3,-,-,TRBJ2-1,TGTGCCAGCAGTAACTCCGGTATGGACAATGAGCAGTTCTTC,CASSNSGMDNEQFF
TRBV11-3,TRBD2,-,TRBJ2-5,TGTGCCAGCAGCTTAGTTCTTAGCGGGGGCCTCCAAGAGACCCAGTACTTC,CASSLVLSGGLQETQYF
TRBV5-1,TRBD2,-,TRBJ2-1,TGCGCCAGCAGGGGGGAGGGCGGACTGTACAATGAGCAGTTCTTC,CASRGEGGLYNEQFF
TRBV28,-,-,TRBJ2-5,TGTGCCAGCAGCCCCCCGCAGCGTCGAGGGGAGACCCAGTACTTC,CASSPPQRRGETQYF
TRBV19,-,once,TRBJ1-2,TGTGCCAGTAGAGTTGGGGGGGGACGTGACTATGGCTACACCTTC,CASRVGGGRDYGYTF
TRBV19,-,-,TRBJ1-1,TGTGCCAGTAGTTCTCGACGGGACACTGAAGCTTTCTTT,CASSSRRDTEAFF
TRBV28,-,-,TRBJ2-1,TGTGCCAGCAGTTTGGGCGGGGCAGGAGACAATGAGCAGTTCTTC,CASSLGGAGDNEQFF